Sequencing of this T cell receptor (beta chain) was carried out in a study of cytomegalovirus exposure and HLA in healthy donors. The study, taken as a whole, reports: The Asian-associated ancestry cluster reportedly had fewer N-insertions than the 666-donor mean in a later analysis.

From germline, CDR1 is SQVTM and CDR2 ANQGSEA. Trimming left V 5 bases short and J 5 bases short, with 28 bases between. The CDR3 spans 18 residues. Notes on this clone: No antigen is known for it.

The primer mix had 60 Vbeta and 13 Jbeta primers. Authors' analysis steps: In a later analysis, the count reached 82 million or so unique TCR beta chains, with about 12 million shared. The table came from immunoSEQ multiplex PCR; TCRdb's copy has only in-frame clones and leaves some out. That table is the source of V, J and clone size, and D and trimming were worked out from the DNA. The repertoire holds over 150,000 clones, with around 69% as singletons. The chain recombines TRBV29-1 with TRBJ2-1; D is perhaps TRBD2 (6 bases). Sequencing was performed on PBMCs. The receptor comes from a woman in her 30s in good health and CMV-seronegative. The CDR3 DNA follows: TGCAGCGTTTTGGTGGTGTTGAGCGGGCCAACCCTCAACAATGAGCAGTTCTTC. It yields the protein CSVLVVLSGPTLNNEQFF.